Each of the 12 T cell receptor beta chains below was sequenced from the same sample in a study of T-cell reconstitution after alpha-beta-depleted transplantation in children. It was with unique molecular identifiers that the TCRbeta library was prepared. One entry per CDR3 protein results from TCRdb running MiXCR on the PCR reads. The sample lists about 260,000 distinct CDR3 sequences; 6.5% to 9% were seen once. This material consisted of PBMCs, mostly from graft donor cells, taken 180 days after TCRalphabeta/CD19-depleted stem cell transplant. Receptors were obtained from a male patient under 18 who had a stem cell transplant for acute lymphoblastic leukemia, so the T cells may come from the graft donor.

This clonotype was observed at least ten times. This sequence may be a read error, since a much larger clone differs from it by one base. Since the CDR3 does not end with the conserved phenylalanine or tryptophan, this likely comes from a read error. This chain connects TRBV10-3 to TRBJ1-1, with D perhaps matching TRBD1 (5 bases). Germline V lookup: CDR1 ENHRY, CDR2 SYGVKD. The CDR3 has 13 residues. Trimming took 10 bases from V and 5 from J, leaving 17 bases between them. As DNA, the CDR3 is TGTGCCACCAACGGGGCGGGGGTAACTGAAGCTTTCCTT. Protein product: CATNGAGVTEAFL.

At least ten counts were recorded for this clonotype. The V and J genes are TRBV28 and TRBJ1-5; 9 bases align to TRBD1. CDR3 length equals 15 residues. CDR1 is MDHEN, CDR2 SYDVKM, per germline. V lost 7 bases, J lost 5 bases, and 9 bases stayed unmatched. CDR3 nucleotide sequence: TGTGCCAGCATCCCCTGGACAGGGGAGTATCAGCCCCAGCATTTT. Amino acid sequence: CASIPWTGEYQPQHF.

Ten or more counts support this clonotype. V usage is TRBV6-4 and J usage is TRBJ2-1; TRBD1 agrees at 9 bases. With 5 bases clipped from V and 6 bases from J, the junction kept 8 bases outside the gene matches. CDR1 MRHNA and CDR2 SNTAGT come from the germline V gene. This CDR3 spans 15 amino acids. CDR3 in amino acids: CASSPGGQGSNEQFF. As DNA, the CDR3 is TGTGCCAGCAGTCCGGGGGGACAGGGAAGCAATGAGCAGTTCTTC.

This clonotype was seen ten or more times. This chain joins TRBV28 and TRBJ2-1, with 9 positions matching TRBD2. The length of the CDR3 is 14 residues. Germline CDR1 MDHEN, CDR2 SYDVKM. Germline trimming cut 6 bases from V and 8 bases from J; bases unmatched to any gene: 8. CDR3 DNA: TGTGCCAGCAGCCTCACTAGCGGGTCAGATGAGCAGTTCTTC. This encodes CASSLTSGSDEQFF.

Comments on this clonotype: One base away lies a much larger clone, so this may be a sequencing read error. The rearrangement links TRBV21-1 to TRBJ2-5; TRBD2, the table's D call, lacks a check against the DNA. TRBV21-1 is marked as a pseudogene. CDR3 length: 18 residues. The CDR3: CASNKGPAGGWLQETQYF. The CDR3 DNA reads TGTGCCAGCAACAAAGGGCCAGCGGGAGGTTGGTTACAAGAGACCCAGTACTTC.

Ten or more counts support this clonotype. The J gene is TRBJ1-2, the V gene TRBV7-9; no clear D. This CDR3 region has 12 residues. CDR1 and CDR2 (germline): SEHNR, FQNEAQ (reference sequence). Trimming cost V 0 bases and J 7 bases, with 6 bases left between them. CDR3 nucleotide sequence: TGTGCCAGCAGCTTAGCCAGAGGTGGCTACACCTTC. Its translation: CASSLARGGYTF.

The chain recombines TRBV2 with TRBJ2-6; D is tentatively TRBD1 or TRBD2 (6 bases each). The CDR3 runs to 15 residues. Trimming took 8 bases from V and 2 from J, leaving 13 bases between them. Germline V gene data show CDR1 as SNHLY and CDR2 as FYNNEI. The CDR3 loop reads CASEGGRAGANVLTF. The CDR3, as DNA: TGTGCCAGCGAGGGGGGTAGGGCTGGGGCCAACGTCCTGACTTTC.

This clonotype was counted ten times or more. The CDR3 loop reads CASSIDLAGEQFF. The CDR3 region has the DNA TGTGCCAGTAGTATAGATCTAGCTGGTGAGCAGTTCTTC. J is TRBJ2-1 and V is TRBV19; D might be TRBD2 (5 bases). The CDR3 covers 13 residues. Between the trimmed V and J ends, which lost 0 bases and 9 bases, there was a span of 9 bases. Germline loops: CDR1 LNHDA, CDR2 SQIVND (reference sequence). Full variable domain (remainder filled in from reference TRBV19 and TRBJ2-1): DGGITQSPKYLFRKEGQNVTLSCEQNLNHDAMYWYRQDPGQGLRLIYYSQIVNDFQKGDIAEGYSVSREKKESFPLTVTSAQKNPTAFYLCASSIDLAGEQFFGPGTRLTVL.

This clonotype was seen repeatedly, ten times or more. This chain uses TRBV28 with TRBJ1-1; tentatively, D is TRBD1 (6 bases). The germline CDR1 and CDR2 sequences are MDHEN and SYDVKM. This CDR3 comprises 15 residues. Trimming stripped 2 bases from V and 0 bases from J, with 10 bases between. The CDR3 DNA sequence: TGTGCCAGCAGTTTAGGGGGCAGGTTGAACACTGAAGCTTTCTTT. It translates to CASSLGGRLNTEAFF.

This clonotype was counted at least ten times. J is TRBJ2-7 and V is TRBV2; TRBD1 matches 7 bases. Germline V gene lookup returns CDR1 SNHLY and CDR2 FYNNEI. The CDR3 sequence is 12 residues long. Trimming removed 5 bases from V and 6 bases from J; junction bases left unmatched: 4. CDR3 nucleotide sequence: TGTGCCAGCAGTAAAACAGGGGTCGAGCAGTACTTC. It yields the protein CASSKTGVEQYF.

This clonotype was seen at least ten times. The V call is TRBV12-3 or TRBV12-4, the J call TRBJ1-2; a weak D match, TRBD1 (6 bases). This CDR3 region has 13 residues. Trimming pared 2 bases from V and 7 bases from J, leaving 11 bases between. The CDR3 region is CASSLRGHPGYTF. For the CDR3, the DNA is TGTGCCAGCAGTTTACGGGGACACCCTGGCTACACCTTC.

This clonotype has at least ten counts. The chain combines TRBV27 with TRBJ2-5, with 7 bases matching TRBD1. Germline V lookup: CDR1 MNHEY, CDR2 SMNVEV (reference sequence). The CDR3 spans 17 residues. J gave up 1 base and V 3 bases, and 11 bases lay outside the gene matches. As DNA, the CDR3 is TGTGCCAGCAGTTTGGGTCAGGGGGTACCAGGCCAAGAGACCCAGTACTTC. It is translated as CASSLGQGVPGQETQYF.